This T cell receptor (beta chain) was captured by sequencing in a study of blood T cells in healthy people across ages (dated by TCRdb to the mid-2010s). Some background on the complete study: Template switching captured roughly one uniquely barcoded TCR beta cDNA molecule per two T cells in model experiments. For two donors (one aged 18 to 30 and one aged 80 or older), the study analyzed two additional independent replicas of 1 million unique cDNA reads from the same blood draw. To track age-related changes in TCR beta repertoire diversity, the study relied on deep sequencing normalized with unique cDNA molecular identifiers. Donors were grouped into four age groups: young (average roughly 17 years), middle-aged (around 39), aged (around 60) and long-lived (about 89). To avoid experimental bias, donors of different ages were distributed randomly across sequencing lanes. Results the study describes overall, beyond this receptor: As age increased, observed TCR beta diversity per million T cells dropped in a roughly linear way, and a significant reduction was already evident by age about 40. Because the CMV infection status of the donors was unknown, age-related changes in expanded clonotypes may potentially have been confounded. Total diversity estimates from one million sequenced T cells were considered lower bounds and underestimates. A strong correlation was found between observed TCR beta diversity and the percentage of naive T cells measured by flow cytometry. Compared with the aged group, more naive CD4+ T cells, fewer expanded clones and increased TCR diversity were shown by the long-lived group, suggesting age selection. Bulk unsorted PBMC profiling prevented conclusive comparison of naive and antigen-experienced compartments.

The table lists this clonotype with a few counts. There is no known antigen for this receptor. Per-nucleotide qualities are absent, and no much larger clonotype sits a single base away. Reading the germline V gene gives CDR1 MNHNS and CDR2 SASEGT. From its cysteine to its phenylalanine, the CDR3 spans 15 amino acids. The sequence is cut down to CDR3 DNA, 45 bases in frame from base 1. Trimming costs V 7 bases and J 4 bases, and their ends lie 19 bases apart. The roughly 39 donors, aged 6 to 90 years, were systemically healthy Caucasian individuals from Russia. Around 10 milliliters of peripheral blood were collected from each donor into EDTA-treated Vacutainer tubes. PBMCs were isolated by Ficoll-Paque density-gradient centrifugation, with at least 6 million obtained per sample. Total RNA was extracted from PBMCs with Trizol reagent, with at least 5.5 micrograms obtained per sample. For every donor, an aliquot of PBMCs went through flow cytometry to measure the percentages of naive CD45RAhigh/CD27high T cells.

The library relied on 5' RACE. Instrument on record: Illumina HiSeq 2500. A second PCR of roughly 6 to 11 cycles was run with a J-beta primer mix and a sample-barcoded 5' primer. A template-switch 5' adaptor carrying 12 random nucleotides introduced a unique molecular identifier onto each TCR beta cDNA molecule. Each sample yielded at least 2.5 million CDR3-containing paired-end reads. First-strand cDNA synthesis was performed from all RNA using the Mint cDNA synthesis kit, with priming by a TRBC-specific oligonucleotide. After uracil-DNA glycosylase treatment, a first 18-cycle PCR used universal primers M1SS and BC2_uni_R on all cDNA. In the authors' own workflow: Each sample was normalized by randomly selecting 1 million high-quality reads, each carrying a distinct molecular identifier. Instead of being binned into consensus sequences, reads with shared molecular identifiers were discarded. MiTCR, with a Q25 quality threshold and the strictest error-elimination algorithm, was used for CDR3 identification, clonotype clustering and error correction. A nonparametric unseen species model with Euler transformation was used to estimate lower-bound total TCR beta diversity. In-frame beta chains were kept once TCRdb had trimmed the public reads at Q25 with fastp and called clones with MiXCR. Rows merge per CDR3 protein into single entries with the most common DNA and genes. The V and J calls and clone size come from TCRdb's table, not from the authors' own analysis. The sample contains about 1,600,000 distinct CDR3 sequences, roughly 45% of them found a single time. Roughly 8.2% of the sample is taken by the ten largest.

Source material: blood. The V and J genes are TRBV6-1 and TRBJ1-2, with no confident D gene call. The sequence derives from a woman aged 18-30 years in good health. The CDR3 reads CASNFGPQQAYGYTF. The sequenced DNA: TGTGCCAGCAACTTTGGACCCCAGCAGGCCTATGGCTACACCTTC.